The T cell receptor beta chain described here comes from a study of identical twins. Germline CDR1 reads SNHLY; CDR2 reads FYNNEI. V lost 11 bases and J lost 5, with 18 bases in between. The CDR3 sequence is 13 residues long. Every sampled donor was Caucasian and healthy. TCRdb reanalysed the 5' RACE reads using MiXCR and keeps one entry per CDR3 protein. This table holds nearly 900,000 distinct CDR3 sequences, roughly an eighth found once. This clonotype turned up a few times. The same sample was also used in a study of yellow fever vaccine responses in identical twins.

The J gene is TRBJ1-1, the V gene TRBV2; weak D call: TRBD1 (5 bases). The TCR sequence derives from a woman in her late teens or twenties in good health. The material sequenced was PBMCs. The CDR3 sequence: CAEPGAPGTEAFF. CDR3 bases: TGTGCCGAACCCGGGGCGCCAGGAACTGAAGCTTTCTTT.